The clone carrying this T cell receptor beta chain has at least ten counts. Its target is unknown. The sample is drawn from a study of T cell repertoires in cytomegalovirus infection. Study-level information: Peptides in the study included HLA-C-restricted and HLA-B-restricted CMV epitopes. Public TCR beta signatures marked donors with CMV infection and the matching HLA.

Points from the study as a whole: Dominating the ex vivo response were HLA-C-restricted CMV-specific TCR beta clonotypes.

TCRdb re-derived calls from the reads in MiXCR, one entry per CDR3 protein. The sample carries some 800,000 distinct CDR3 sequences, about 27% recorded once. Germline V CDR1 and CDR2: SGHVS, FQNEAQ. Trimming shortened V by 7 bases and J by 6 bases, and 12 bases separated the two germline ends. This CDR3 is built from 12 residues. The material sequenced was cultured CD8+ T cells from PBMCs, taken from culture after CMV antigen stimulation. This chain links TRBV7-8 with TRBJ1-2; maybe TRBD1 (5 bases). This clonotype was obtained from a human donor in good health (CMV status not recorded). Some clones in this sample may be carry-over from other donors' samples. As DNA, the CDR3 is TGTGCCAGCATGGGGGGGTTTGATGGCTACACCTTC. This codes for CASMGGFDGYTF.